This passage covers 3 T cell receptor beta chains from one sample sequenced in a study of T cells in Graves' hyperthyroidism and ophthalmopathy. Amplification of TCR beta CDR3 regions was performed using RNA transcripts as template. A set of HTBI primers served as the primers for a first-round RT-PCR of the TCR CDR3. MiXCR was run by TCRdb on the multiplex PCR reads, yielding one entry per CDR3 protein. Altogether 340,000 or so distinct CDR3 sequences are present, around 16% being singletons, with the ten largest covering around 34%. Sample: blood. Receptor source: a man aged 25-40 years with Graves' hyperthyroidism.

This clonotype was observed at least ten times. The chain links TRBV7-9 to TRBJ2-5; D is unresolved. The CDR3 runs to 14 residues. V dropped 3 bases and J dropped 3 bases, with 11 bases sitting between them. CDR1 is SEHNR and CDR2 is FQNEAQ in the germline V gene (reference sequence). The CDR3 spells CASSFRAAKETQYF. The CDR3 DNA is TGTGCCAGCAGCTTTAGAGCAGCCAAAGAGACCCAGTACTTC.

This clonotype has at least ten counts. The V and J genes are TRBV3-1 and TRBJ1-1, with 9 bases fitting TRBD1. The CDR3 contains 14 residues. CDR1 and CDR2 from the germline V gene are LGHDT and YNNKEL (reference sequence). Trimming at V came to 2 bases and at J to 5 bases, leaving 3 bases not matched to a gene. CDR3 sequence reads: CASSQRQGGTEAFF. DNA of the CDR3: TGTGCCAGCAGCCAAAGACAGGGGGGGACTGAAGCTTTCTTT.

This clonotype was detected ten times or more. This chain connects TRBV2 to TRBJ2-4, with D unclear. V gave up 4 bases and J gave up 8 bases, with 12 bases separating them. This CDR3 contains 13 residues. Germline assignment: CDR1 SNHLY and CDR2 FYNNEI. The CDR3 reads CASSGESGDIQYF. The CDR3 DNA is TGTGCCAGCAGTGGCGAGAGTGGGGACATTCAGTACTTC.